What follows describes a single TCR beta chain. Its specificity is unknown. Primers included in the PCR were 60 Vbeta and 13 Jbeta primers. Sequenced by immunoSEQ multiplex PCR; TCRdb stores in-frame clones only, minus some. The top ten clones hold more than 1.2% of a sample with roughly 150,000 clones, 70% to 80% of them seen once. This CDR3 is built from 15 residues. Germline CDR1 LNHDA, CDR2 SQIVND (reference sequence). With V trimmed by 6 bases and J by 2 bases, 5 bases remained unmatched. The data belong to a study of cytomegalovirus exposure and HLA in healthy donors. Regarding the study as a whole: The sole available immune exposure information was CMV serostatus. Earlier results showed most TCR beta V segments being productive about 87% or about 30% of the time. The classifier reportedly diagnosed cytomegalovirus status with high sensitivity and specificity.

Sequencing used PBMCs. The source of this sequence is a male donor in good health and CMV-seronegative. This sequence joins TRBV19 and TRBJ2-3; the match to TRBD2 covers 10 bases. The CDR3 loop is CASSPLAGATDTQYF. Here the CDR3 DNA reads TGTGCCAGTAGCCCTCTAGCGGGGGCCACAGATACGCAGTATTTT. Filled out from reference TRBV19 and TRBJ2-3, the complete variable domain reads DGGITQSPKYLFRKEGQNVTLSCEQNLNHDAMYWYRQDPGQGLRLIYYSQIVNDFQKGDIAEGYSVSREKKESFPLTVTSAQKNPTAFYLCASSPLAGATDTQYFGPGTRLTVL.